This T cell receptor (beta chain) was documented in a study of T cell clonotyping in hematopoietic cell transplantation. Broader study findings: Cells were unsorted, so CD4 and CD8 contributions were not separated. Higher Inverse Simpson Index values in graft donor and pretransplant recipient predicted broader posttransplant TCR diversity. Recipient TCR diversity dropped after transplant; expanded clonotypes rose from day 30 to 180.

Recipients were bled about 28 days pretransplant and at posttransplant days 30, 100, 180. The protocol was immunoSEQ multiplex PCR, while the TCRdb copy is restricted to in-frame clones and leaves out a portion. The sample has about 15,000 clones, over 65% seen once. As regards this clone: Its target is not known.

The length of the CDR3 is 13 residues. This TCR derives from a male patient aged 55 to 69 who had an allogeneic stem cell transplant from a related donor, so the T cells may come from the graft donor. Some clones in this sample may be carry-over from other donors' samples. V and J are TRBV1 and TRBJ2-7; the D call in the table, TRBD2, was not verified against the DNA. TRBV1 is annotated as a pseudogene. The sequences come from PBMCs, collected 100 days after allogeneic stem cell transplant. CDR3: CTSSQDRDYEQYF. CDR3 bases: TGCACCAGCAGCCAAGATAGAGATTACGAGCAGTACTTC.